Below, 16 T cell receptor beta chains from the same sample are listed, as sequenced in a study of identical twins. TCRdb reprocessed the 5' RACE reads with MiXCR, giving one entry per CDR3 protein. The table records 250,000 or so distinct CDR3 sequences, 6% to 8.5% of them present only once. Another study also made use of these data, one on yellow fever vaccine responses in identical twins.

Sequencing input: CD8+ T cells sorted from blood. The receptors originated from a woman younger than 35 in good health.

This clonotype was counted a few times. V usage is TRBV7-8 and J usage is TRBJ2-7, with D perhaps given as TRBD1 or TRBD2 (5 bases each). Germline loops: CDR1 SGHVS, CDR2 FQNEAQ. CDR3 length equals 15 residues. Trimming removed 1 base at V and 4 bases at J, with 14 bases between. Written as DNA, the CDR3 is TGTGCCAGCAGCTTAGGAGATGGGACGAGTTACGAGCAGTACTTC. It yields the protein CASSLGDGTSYEQYF.

This clonotype was found many times. The chain recombines TRBV6-5 with TRBJ2-1; 7 bases are shared with TRBD2. CDR3 size: 16 residues. Germline CDR1 and CDR2: MNHEY and SVGAGI. J was trimmed by 6 bases and V by 4 bases; bases with no gene match: 12. The CDR3 bases are TGTGCCAGCAGTTCGACGGGGGGAGTTTCTTCCAATGAGCAGTTCTTC. It is translated as CASSSTGGVSSNEQFF.

V and J are TRBV4-1 and TRBJ1-2; D is unresolved. CDR1 is MGHRA, CDR2 YSYEKL, per germline. Trimming cost V 0 bases and J 3 bases, with 8 bases left between them. CDR3 length: 14 residues. CDR3 in amino acids: CASSQEPIDYGYTF. DNA for the CDR3: TGCGCCAGCAGCCAAGAACCAATCGACTATGGCTACACCTTC.

This clonotype was counted between two and nine times. The chain combines TRBV27 with TRBJ2-7, with 9 nucleotides matching TRBD2. This CDR3 has 14 amino acids. Germline CDR1 and CDR2: MNHEY and SMNVEV (reference sequence). The junction had 3 bases not matched to a gene; V was cut back by 6 bases and J by 0 bases. DNA for the CDR3: TGTGCCAGCAGACTTAGCGGGAGCTCCTACGAGCAGTACTTC. Translated, it gives CASRLSGSSYEQYF.

This clonotype showed up many times. The chain has TRBV12-3 or TRBV12-4 and TRBJ1-2; 7 nucleotides line up with TRBD1. CDR3 length: 16 amino acids. Losses at the gene ends were 2 bases for V and 4 bases for J; bases not matched to a gene: 10. The CDR3 DNA reads as TGTGCCAGCAGTTTACCACGGACAGGCCCCTTCTATGGCTACACCTTC. It is translated as CASSLPRTGPFYGYTF.

The chain is built from TRBV14 and TRBJ2-7; D possibly matches TRBD1 or TRBD2 (8 bases each). Germline loops: CDR1 SGHDN, CDR2 FVKESK. The CDR3 covers 19 residues. Trimming shortened V by 0 bases and J by 3 bases, and 24 bases separated the two germline ends. The CDR3 spells CASSQDPPGGGGGSYEQYV. In DNA, the CDR3 is TGTGCCAGCAGCCAAGATCCTCCAGGGGGCGGCGGGGGGAGCTACGAGCAGTACGTC.

This clonotype was counted ten times or more. The J gene is TRBJ2-3, the V gene TRBV15; D remains unclear. Germline V gene data show CDR1 as LNHNV and CDR2 as YYDKDF (reference sequence). This CDR3 has 14 amino acids. The V end was cut by 5 bases, the J end by 4 bases, with 13 bases between. For the CDR3, the DNA is TGTGCCACCAGCCTGATGGGAAGGGCAGATACGCAGTATTTT. It specifies CATSLMGRADTQYF. Looking up the rest from reference TRBV15 and TRBJ2-3 gives the full variable domain: DAMVIQNPRYQVTQFGKPVTLSCSQTLNHNVMYWYQQKSSQAPKLLFHYYDKDFNNEADTPDNFQSRRPNTSFCFLDIRSPGLGDTAMYLCATSLMGRADTQYFGPGTRLTVL.

This clonotype was recorded at least ten times. This chain joins TRBV27 and TRBJ1-5; D is unclear. V was shortened by 0 bases and J by 6 bases, with 12 bases between the two germline ends. Germline V gene data show CDR1 as MNHEY and CDR2 as SMNVEV (reference sequence). The CDR3 loop spans 15 amino acids. DNA for the CDR3: TGTGCCAGCAGTTTATCCGATGGGGTGAGTCAGCCCCAGCATTTT. This sequence encodes CASSLSDGVSQPQHF.

There are many counts of this clonotype. The rearrangement joins TRBV2 to TRBJ2-1; TRBD1 might be the D (5 bases). Germline lookup yields CDR1 SNHLY and CDR2 FYNNEI. The CDR3 is made up of 12 amino acids. Trimming removed 5 bases from V and 6 bases from J, with 8 bases in between. The CDR3 loop is CASSWGINEQFF. The CDR3 DNA follows: TGTGCCAGCAGTTGGGGCATCAATGAGCAGTTCTTC.

The chain carries TRBV7-8 and TRBJ2-7, with TRBD1 as a possible D gene (5 bases). Trimming left V 4 bases short and J 2 bases short, with 18 bases between. Germline CDR1 SGHVS, CDR2 FQNEAQ. This CDR3 is 16 amino acids long. CDR3 residues: CASSSSRVVPTYEQYF. The CDR3 DNA sequence: TGTGCCAGCAGCTCAAGCAGGGTCGTACCTACCTACGAGCAGTACTTC.

This clonotype was detected ten times or more. This chain joins TRBV28 and TRBJ2-1; 12 bases match TRBD2. The ends lost 7 bases at V and 6 bases at J; junction bases unmatched: 4. This CDR3 is built from 14 residues. CDR1 is MDHEN, CDR2 SYDVKM, per germline. In nucleotides, the CDR3 is TGTGCCAGCATAGGACTAGCGGGGATCAATGAGCAGTTCTTC. This codes for CASIGLAGINEQFF.

The table lists this clonotype with many counts. The chain recombines TRBV2 with TRBJ2-7; 12 bases match TRBD2. This CDR3 has 13 residues. Germline CDR1 SNHLY, CDR2 FYNNEI. V dropped 11 bases and J dropped 2; count of bases not matched to a gene: 4. The CDR3, as DNA: TGTGCCGTTCTAGCGGGAGGGCCCTACGAGCAGTACTTC. As protein: CAVLAGGPYEQYF.

This clonotype was seen a few times. This CDR3 is CASSLRASVYNEQFF. CDR3 sequence (DNA): TGTGCCAGCAGCTTGAGGGCTAGCGTATACAATGAGCAGTTCTTC. V is TRBV5-6 and J is TRBJ2-1; tentatively, D is TRBD2 (6 bases). Deletions cut 1 base from V and 4 bases from J, with 12 bases between. Germline-derived CDR1 and CDR2 are SGHDT and YYEEEE. There are 15 residues in the CDR3.

This clonotype was recorded a few times. The V and J genes are TRBV3-1 and TRBJ2-5, with TRBD2 identical over 14 bases. Trimming cost V 4 bases and J 1 base; bases outside gene matches: 5. In germline, CDR1 is LGHDT, CDR2 YNNKEL (reference sequence). The CDR3 covers 17 residues. CDR3 sequence reads: CASSPGLAGGPQETQYF. For the CDR3, the DNA is TGTGCCAGCAGCCCCGGACTAGCGGGGGGTCCCCAAGAGACCCAGTACTTC.

The chain is built from TRBV14 and TRBJ2-6; 7 nucleotides line up with TRBD2. J was trimmed by 0 bases and V by 0 bases; bases with no gene match: 8. This CDR3 has 19 amino acids. Germline V gives CDR1 SGHDN, CDR2 FVKESK. CDR3 bases: TGTGCCAGCAGCCAAGAGTATGTCCTAGCGGTCTCTGGGGCCAACGTCCTGACTTTC. Translated, it gives CASSQEYVLAVSGANVLTF.

This clonotype was seen a handful of times. The rearrangement links TRBV7-9 to TRBJ1-1; perhaps TRBD1 as D (5 bases). V dropped 4 bases and J dropped 1 base, with 10 bases sitting between them. The CDR3 contains 14 residues. Germline V lookup: CDR1 SEHNR, CDR2 FQNEAQ (reference sequence). The CDR3 sequence: CASSWDRENTEAFF. For the CDR3, the DNA is TGTGCCAGCAGCTGGGACCGAGAGAACACTGAAGCTTTCTTT.